This T cell receptor (beta chain) was recorded in a study of T cells in Graves' hyperthyroidism and ophthalmopathy. TCR beta CDR3 region amplification was performed from RNA transcripts. An initial round of RT-PCR targeting the TCR CDR3 relied on the HTBI primer set. MiXCR, run by TCRdb on the multiplex PCR reads, gives a single entry per CDR3 protein. In the table there are some 250,000 distinct CDR3 sequences, nearly 15% of which are singletons. This clonotype was seen a few times. Germline CDR1 and CDR2: SGDLS and YYNGEE. This CDR3 contains 16 residues. V lost 3 bases and J lost 0, with 16 bases in between.

The clonotype comes from a woman in her 50s with Graves' hyperthyroidism that later progressed to Graves' ophthalmopathy. The rearrangement joins TRBV9 to TRBJ2-7, with a weak D call TRBD2 (6 bases). Sequencing input: blood. CDR3: CASSGQSSESSYEQYF. CDR3 DNA: TGTGCCAGCAGCGGTCAATCTAGCGAGAGCTCCTACGAGCAGTACTTC.